The 25 T cell receptor beta chains listed next were all sequenced from one sample in a study of T cell repertoires in cytomegalovirus infection. TCRdb itself ran the reads through MiXCR, one entry per CDR3 protein. The sample records approximately 910,000 distinct CDR3 sequences, around 32% being singletons. No antigen has been assigned to these receptors. The sample in question was cultured CD8+ T cells from PBMCs, obtained from culture after CMV antigen stimulation. The receptor source for this set is a human donor in good health (CMV status not recorded). Some clones in this sample may be carry-over from other donors' samples.

The chain carries TRBV12-5 and TRBJ1-6, with D hard to call. CDR3 length: 11 residues. CDR1 is LGHNT, CDR2 FRNRAP, per germline. V shed 5 bases and J shed 7 bases, with 3 bases lying between them. CDR3 coding DNA: TGTGCTAGTGGTCCGAATTCACCCCTCCACTTT. As protein: CASGPNSPLHF.

The chain carries TRBV12-3 or TRBV12-4 and TRBJ2-6, with D possibly TRBD2 on 7 matching bases. The CDR3 runs 18 residues. The V gene lost 5 bases and the J gene lost 0 bases, with 17 bases spanning the gap. The CDR3 region is CASSLRGGGNSGANVLTF. The CDR3 DNA reads as TGTGCCAGCAGTCTCCGGGGAGGGGGGAACTCTGGGGCCAACGTCCTGACTTTC.

In this sample, this clonotype turned up a few times. V and J are TRBV27 and TRBJ2-7; no reliable D call. There are 14 residues in the CDR3. The germline V gene has CDR1 MNHEY and CDR2 SMNVEV (reference sequence). Between the trimmed V and J ends, which lost 6 bases and 2 bases, there was a span of 14 bases. The CDR3 here is CASSSHRDAYEQYV. CDR3 in DNA: TGTGCCAGCAGCTCCCACAGAGATGCCTACGAGCAGTACGTC.

This chain links TRBV20-1 with TRBJ2-2; tentative D call: TRBD1 (6 bases). V lost 3 bases, J lost 4 bases, and 12 bases lay in between. The CDR3 sequence is 14 residues long. The germline CDR1 and CDR2 sequences are DFQATT and SNEGSKA (reference sequence). The CDR3 sequence: CSASPGHLTGELFF. The CDR3 DNA is TGCAGTGCTAGCCCGGGACATCTCACCGGGGAGCTGTTTTTT.

This clonotype has just a few counts. This chain connects TRBV15 to TRBJ2-1; D may match TRBD1 or TRBD2 (5 bases each). Looked up from germline, CDR1 is LNHNV and CDR2 is YYDKDF (reference sequence). CDR3 length: 16 amino acids. The V gene lost 0 bases and the J gene lost 5 bases, with 14 bases spanning the gap. For the CDR3, the DNA is TGTGCCACCAGCAGAGATGACGAAGGGACCGACAATGAGCAGTTCTTC. It is translated as CATSRDDEGTDNEQFF.

Only a few counts were recorded for this clonotype. The chain employs TRBV7-9 and TRBJ2-1; D assignment may be TRBD1 or TRBD2 (5 bases each). CDR3 length: 15 amino acids. V shed 5 bases and J shed 4 bases, with 15 bases lying between them. CDR1 is SEHNR and CDR2 is FQNEAQ in the germline V gene (reference sequence). Written as DNA, the CDR3 is TGTGCCAGCAGCCCGTTTGGGGACGGATACAATGAGCAGTTCTTC. Protein product: CASSPFGDGYNEQFF.

At least ten counts were recorded for this clonotype. The rearrangement links TRBV10-3 to TRBJ1-4, with 9 bases identical to TRBD1. The CDR3 contains 15 residues. Germline values: CDR1 ENHRY, CDR2 SYGVKD. J was trimmed by 2 bases and V by 3 bases; bases with no gene match: 1. This CDR3 reads CAISEQGATNEKLFF. The CDR3 region has the DNA TGTGCCATCAGTGAACAGGGGGCGACTAATGAAAAACTGTTTTTT.

The J gene is TRBJ2-1, the V gene TRBV7-9; D tentatively fits TRBD1 or TRBD2 (5 bases each). The germline CDR1 and CDR2 sequences are SEHNR and FQNEAQ (reference sequence). CDR3 length equals 16 residues. V lost 5 bases and J lost 5, with 19 bases in between. CDR3 sequence reads: CASSHYLGEENNEQFF. The CDR3 DNA reads as TGTGCCAGCAGCCACTACCTGGGGGAAGAGAACAATGAGCAGTTCTTC.

CDR3 residues: CASSQDEDSRAGYTF. The CDR3 region has the DNA TGTGCCAGCAGCCAAGATGAGGACAGTCGGGCTGGCTACACCTTC. The chain employs TRBV3-1 and TRBJ1-2; possibly TRBD1 for D (6 bases). There are 15 residues in the CDR3. Trimming removed 0 bases at V and 7 bases at J, with 15 bases between. Germline CDR1 and CDR2: LGHDT and YNNKEL (reference sequence).

This clonotype was seen just once. The rearrangement links TRBV7-1 to TRBJ1-2; 10 bases map to TRBD1. TRBV7-1 is an ORF; its function is uncertain. Losses at the gene ends were 3 bases for V and 7 bases for J; bases not matched to a gene: 5. There are 14 residues in the CDR3. The DNA for the CDR3 is TGTGCCAGCAGCTCTACGGGGACAGGGGTTGGCTACACCTTC. Amino acids: CASSSTGTGVGYTF.

This clonotype was picked up a small number of times. Written as DNA, the CDR3 is TGTGCCAGCAGTTTATGGGGGAATGAAAAACTGTTTTTT. It encodes CASSLWGNEKLFF. The chain has TRBV27 and TRBJ1-4, with a tentative D call TRBD1 (5 bases). The V end was cut by 1 base, the J end by 5 bases, with 5 bases between. Germline CDR1 and CDR2: MNHEY and SMNVEV (reference sequence). The CDR3 is made up of 13 amino acids.

Many counts were recorded for this clonotype. The gene calls are TRBV11-2 and TRBJ1-6, with 8 bases that match TRBD1. V lost 5 bases and J lost 2; bases outside the gene matches: 8. The CDR3 runs to 17 residues. Per germline, CDR1 SGHAT and CDR2 FQNNGV. CDR3 coding DNA: TGTGCCAGCAGCGCCCCCTCAGGGGGCGCCTATAATTCACCCCTCCACTTT. Residues: CASSAPSGGAYNSPLHF.

The chain carries TRBV3-1 and TRBJ2-5; D is unresolved. The CDR3 is 15 amino acids. Trimming cost V 0 bases and J 1 base, with 9 bases left between them. Germline CDR1 is LGHDT and CDR2 is YNNKEL (reference sequence). The CDR3 bases are TGTGCCAGCAGCCAAGAGGTTCGATCCCAAGAGACCCAGTACTTC. This encodes CASSQEVRSQETQYF.

This clonotype was seen repeatedly, ten times or more. The chain carries TRBV7-8 and TRBJ1-2, with 8 bases fitting TRBD1. The germline V gene has CDR1 SGHVS and CDR2 FQNEAQ. Unmatched junction bases numbered 16, after V lost 2 bases and J lost 8 bases. This CDR3 region has 17 residues. The CDR3 region is CASSLSPRAGGQWGYTF. In DNA form, the CDR3 reads TGTGCCAGCAGCTTAAGCCCCCGGGCAGGGGGCCAGTGGGGCTACACCTTC.

About this clonotype itself: The junction departs from the called germline gene at one end, perhaps through a read error. The CDR3: CVSPKGNEQFF. The CDR3 DNA sequence: TGTGTCAGCCCTAAGGGTAATGAGCAGTTCTTC. The rearrangement links TRBV18 to TRBJ2-1; D unclear. This CDR3 region has 11 residues. Germline V CDR1 and CDR2: KGHSH, LQKENI.

This clonotype was detected a few times. The chain recombines TRBV7-6 with TRBJ1-5; D call uncertain. Germline V lookup: CDR1 SGHVS, CDR2 FNYEAQ. The CDR3 loop spans 13 amino acids. V lost 4 bases and J 8 bases, leaving 12 bases between the germline ends. The CDR3 nucleotides are TGTGCCAGCAGCTACACCCCTTTGGAGCCCCAGCATTTT. Its protein product is CASSYTPLEPQHF.

The chain couples TRBV6-5 to TRBJ2-5; D perhaps matches TRBD1 (5 bases). V was clipped by 6 bases and J by 0 bases, with 17 bases between them. The CDR3 is 16 amino acids. CDR1 is MNHEY, CDR2 SVGAGI, per germline. Written as DNA, the CDR3 is TGTGCCAGCAGCCCGGTCAGGGCCCCGTACCAAGAGACCCAGTACTTC. It encodes CASSPVRAPYQETQYF.

There are many counts of this clonotype. The chain joins TRBV7-2 to TRBJ1-5, with a weak D call TRBD1 (6 bases). The CDR3 runs 14 residues. Germline loops: CDR1 SGHTA, CDR2 FQGNSA. The germline V and J ends were trimmed by 5 bases and 1 base, with 9 bases remaining between them. CDR3 nucleotides: TGTGCCAGCAGCCAAAGGGGGAGCAATCAGCCCCAGCATTTT. Protein sequence: CASSQRGSNQPQHF.

This sequence joins TRBV19 and TRBJ2-7, with D perhaps TRBD1 or TRBD2 (5 bases each). V was shortened by 6 bases and J by 6 bases, with 12 bases between the two germline ends. This CDR3 is 12 amino acids long. Germline CDR1 and CDR2: LNHDA and SQIVND (reference sequence). CDR3 nucleotide sequence: TGTGCCAGTAGCATTAGGGGAGTCGAGCAGTACGTC. This encodes CASSIRGVEQYV.

The V call is TRBV7-6, the J call TRBJ2-7; 7 nucleotides line up with TRBD1. Trimming took 5 bases from V and 5 from J; bases not matched to a gene: 12. The V gene's germline CDR1 is SGHVS and CDR2 FNYEAQ. The CDR3 extends over 15 amino acids. The CDR3 sequence is CASSPLVGQLNEQYF. CDR3 bases: TGTGCCAGCAGCCCCTTAGTGGGACAGCTAAACGAGCAGTACTTC.

This clonotype was counted many times. The V call is TRBV7-6, the J call TRBJ2-1; TRBD2 agrees at 9 bases. The CDR3 consists of 16 residues. J gave up 1 base and V 4 bases, and 5 bases lay outside the gene matches. Germline V lookup: CDR1 SGHVS, CDR2 FNYEAQ. CDR3 bases: TGTGCCAGCAGCTGGGCTAGCGGGGCATCCTACAATGAGCAGTTCTTC. Translated: CASSWASGASYNEQFF.

The chain links TRBV13 to TRBJ2-7, with a possible D match to TRBD1 (6 bases). Germline V gene data show CDR1 as PRHDT and CDR2 as FYEKMQ (reference sequence). The V and J ends lost 0 bases and 7 bases respectively, with 13 bases between them. The CDR3 spans 14 residues. DNA for the CDR3: TGTGCCAGCAGCTTAGGACAGGGCATCGAGGAGCAGTACTTC. This gives the protein CASSLGQGIEEQYF.

The CDR3 is CSARVGSPNYGYTF. The CDR3 DNA sequence: TGCAGTGCTAGGGTCGGCAGCCCTAACTATGGCTACACCTTC. The chain links TRBV20-1 to TRBJ1-2; D not resolved. CDR3 length equals 14 residues. Trimming pared 3 bases from V and 0 bases from J, leaving 11 bases between. Germline CDR1 is DFQATT and CDR2 is SNEGSKA (reference sequence).

The chain uses TRBV7-9 and TRBJ2-3, with 13 bases aligning to TRBD2. V shed 4 bases, J shed 4 bases, and the junction held 5 bases outside the gene matches. CDR1 and CDR2 (germline): SEHNR, FQNEAQ (reference sequence). The CDR3 consists of 16 residues. The CDR3 DNA is TGTGCCAGCAGCTGGGGACTAGCGGGGTTCTCAGATACGCAGTATTTT. Its translation: CASSWGLAGFSDTQYF.

The V gene is TRBV7-6, the J gene TRBJ2-1, with D perhaps TRBD1 (5 bases). Germline V gene lookup returns CDR1 SGHVS and CDR2 FNYEAQ. Trimming removed 1 base from V and 3 bases from J, with 10 bases in between. The CDR3 spans 15 residues. CDR3 in DNA: TGTGCCAGCAGCTTAGAGCTGGGGCTCTACAATGAGCAGTTCTTC. It specifies CASSLELGLYNEQFF.